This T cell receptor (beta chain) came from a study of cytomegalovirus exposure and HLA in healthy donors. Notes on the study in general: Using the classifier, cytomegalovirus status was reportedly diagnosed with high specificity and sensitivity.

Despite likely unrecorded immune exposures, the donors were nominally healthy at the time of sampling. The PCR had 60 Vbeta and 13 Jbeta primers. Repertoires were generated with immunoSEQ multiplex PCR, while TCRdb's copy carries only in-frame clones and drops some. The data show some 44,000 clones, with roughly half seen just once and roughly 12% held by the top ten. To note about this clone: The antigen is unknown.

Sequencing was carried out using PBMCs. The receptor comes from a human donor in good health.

CDR3 in amino acids: CASSYQGGQPQHF. For the CDR3, the DNA is TGCGCCAGCAGTTATCAGGGTGGTCAGCCCCAGCATTTT. V and J are TRBV4-3 and TRBJ1-5, with D maybe TRBD1 (5 bases). The CDR3 contains 13 residues. With 6 bases removed from V and 6 bases from J, the gap between germline ends came to 12 bases. Germline V lookup: CDR1 LGHNA, CDR2 YSLEER.